One and the same sample provided the 17 T cell receptor beta chains below, sequenced in a study of CD8 T cells in ankylosing spondylitis. Study conclusions and caveats: Apparently characteristic of ankylosing spondylitis blood was a TCR beta motif (about 8 highly homologous variants).

The antigens of these receptors remain unknown. MiXCR, run by TCRdb on the 5' RACE reads, gives a single entry per CDR3 protein. Of about 800,000 distinct CDR3 sequences listed, about an eighth are singletons. Input material: blood, either unsorted or a sorted T cell fraction (not recorded which). Receptor source: a male donor with ankylosing spondylitis.

The chain links TRBV2 to TRBJ1-6, with 7 bases matching TRBD1. CDR3 length: 18 amino acids. The trim removed 5 bases at V and 3 bases at J, leaving 13 bases unmatched. Per germline, CDR1 SNHLY and CDR2 FYNNEI. CDR3 sequence: CASSYDRDRGFYNSPLHF. The CDR3 coding sequence is TGTGCCAGCAGTTATGACAGGGATCGTGGGTTCTATAATTCACCCCTCCACTTT.

CDR3 amino acids: CASSLRGTGGTF. The CDR3 DNA is TGTGCCAGCAGCTTAAGGGGGACAGGCGGTACCTTC. The genes are TRBV7-2 and TRBJ1-2; the match to TRBD1 covers 8 bases. Germline V CDR1 and CDR2: SGHTA, FQGNSA. Losses at the gene ends were 2 bases for V and 14 bases for J; bases not matched to a gene: 7. The CDR3 sequence is 12 residues long.

The chain is built from TRBV2 and TRBJ2-7, with TRBD1 as a possible D gene (5 bases). Germline CDR1 is SNHLY and CDR2 is FYNNEI. The V gene lost 6 bases and the J gene lost 4 bases, with 10 bases spanning the gap. This CDR3 is built from 12 residues. The CDR3 reads CASSGQAYEQYF. The CDR3 nucleotides are TGTGCCAGCAGCGGACAAGCGTACGAGCAGTACTTC.

The gene calls are TRBV9 and TRBJ2-3; 7 bases map to TRBD2. This CDR3 is built from 14 residues. V lost 3 bases to trimming and J lost 2 bases; unmatched junction nucleotides: 3. Germline CDR1 and CDR2: SGDLS and YYNGEE. CDR3 in amino acids: CASSASGLTDTQYF. In DNA, the CDR3 is TGTGCCAGCAGCGCTAGCGGTCTCACAGATACGCAGTATTTT.

This clonotype was recorded a few times. V usage is TRBV5-1 and J usage is TRBJ2-1; D is ambiguous. CDR3 size: 15 residues. Looked up from germline, CDR1 is SGHRS and CDR2 is YFSETQ. The V end lost 0 bases, the J end lost 4 bases, and 11 bases lay between the germline ends. Here the CDR3 DNA reads TGCGCCAGCAGCTTGGCCTTGCGGTTTTACAATGAGCAGTTCTTC. Amino acids: CASSLALRFYNEQFF.

This clonotype was observed a few times. The chain recombines TRBV7-2 with TRBJ2-1, with 12 nucleotides matching TRBD2. The CDR3 extends over 15 amino acids. V was pared by 7 bases and J by 6 bases, with 7 bases of the junction left unmatched. Per the germline V gene, CDR1 is SGHTA and CDR2 is FQGNSA. The CDR3 DNA is TGTGCCAGCAACGGAGGACTAGCGGGGATCAATGAGCAGTTCTTC. It codes for CASNGGLAGINEQFF.

The chain carries TRBV10-3 and TRBJ1-6; no clear D. Germline-derived CDR1 and CDR2 are ENHRY and SYGVKD. V was pared by 5 bases and J by 0 bases, with 5 bases between. CDR3 size: 14 residues. In DNA, the CDR3 is TGTGCCATCAGTCTTAGCTCCTATAATTCACCCCTCCACTTT. Its translation: CAISLSSYNSPLHF.

There are many counts of this clonotype. V is TRBV7-2 and J is TRBJ2-2, with 7 nucleotides matching TRBD2. The CDR3 is 15 residues long. Germline V gives CDR1 SGHTA, CDR2 FQGNSA. The junction had 2 bases not matched to a gene; V was cut back by 0 bases and J by 4 bases. CDR3 nucleotide sequence: TGTGCCAGCAGCTTAGCGGGGACTATCACCGGGGAGCTGTTTTTT. Translated: CASSLAGTITGELFF.

The chain uses TRBV5-6 and TRBJ1-2; D gene unclear. From germline, CDR1 is SGHDT and CDR2 YYEEEE. There are 13 residues in the CDR3. V gave up 4 bases and J gave up 4 bases, with 11 bases separating them. In DNA form, the CDR3 reads TGTGCCAGCAGCCCCGGGCGTTTCTATGGCTACACCTTC. It encodes CASSPGRFYGYTF.

This clonotype occurred a few times. The chain has TRBV6-2 or TRBV6-3 and TRBJ1-1; 9 bases agree with TRBD1. The CDR3 totals 16 residues. Germline CDR1 is MNHEY and CDR2 is SVGEGT. Trimming cost V 6 bases and J 3 bases; bases outside gene matches: 11. The CDR3 region has the DNA TGTGCCAGCAGCTCCACCGGGACAGGGATCGACACTGAAGCTTTCTTT. Its translation is CASSSTGTGIDTEAFF.

This clonotype appeared a few times. The chain carries TRBV5-6 and TRBJ1-6; D is unclear. The CDR3 contains 16 residues. Germline-derived CDR1 and CDR2 are SGHDT and YYEEEE. V lost 2 bases and J lost 8, with 17 bases in between. CDR3 amino acids: CASSFSPDIGDSPLHF. Here the CDR3 DNA reads TGTGCCAGCAGCTTTTCCCCCGACATCGGGGATTCACCCCTCCACTTT.

This clonotype was observed a handful of times. The rearrangement uses TRBV4-2 and TRBJ1-2; TRBD1 might be the D (5 bases). The germline gives CDR1 LGHNA, CDR2 YNFKEQ. The V gene lost 5 bases and the J gene lost 2 bases, with 12 bases spanning the gap. The CDR3 runs to 14 residues. CDR3 protein: CASSSSRGNYGYTF. The CDR3 DNA is TGTGCCAGCAGCTCCTCAAGGGGAAACTATGGCTACACCTTC.

This clonotype occurred a few times. The rearrangement uses TRBV20-1 and TRBJ2-4; the D gene is possibly TRBD1 (6 bases). This CDR3 has 14 amino acids. The V end was cut by 1 base, the J end by 6 bases, with 13 bases between. CDR1 and CDR2 from the germline V gene are DFQATT and SNEGSKA (reference sequence). The CDR3 nucleotides are TGCAGTGCTAGAGGGGACAAAGATGGAAACATTCAGTACTTC. Translated: CSARGDKDGNIQYF.

The chain uses TRBV20-1 and TRBJ1-4; the D is unclear. CDR1 is DFQATT and CDR2 is SNEGSKA in the germline V gene (reference sequence). V was trimmed by 3 bases and J by 3 bases, leaving 11 bases between them. The CDR3 sequence is 14 residues long. The CDR3 protein is CSASRGWSNEKLFF. Here the CDR3 DNA reads TGCAGTGCTAGTCGCGGTTGGTCTAATGAAAAACTGTTTTTT.

In its sample, this clonotype was seen many times. This chain uses TRBV9 with TRBJ1-2, with D unclear. Germline CDR1 and CDR2: SGDLS and YYNGEE. Trimming removed 0 bases at V and 5 bases at J, with 11 bases between. This CDR3 is 14 amino acids long. In DNA, the CDR3 is TGTGCCAGCAGCGTAGTGGCAGTGGAATATGGCTACACCTTC. Its translation is CASSVVAVEYGYTF.

The CDR3 DNA follows: TGCAGTGCTCTCCTTATCTTGAACACTGAAGCTTTCTTT. This codes for CSALLILNTEAFF. The chain is built from TRBV20-1 and TRBJ1-1; D not resolved. Per the germline V gene, CDR1 is DFQATT and CDR2 is SNEGSKA (reference sequence). This CDR3 has 13 amino acids. Trimming stripped 5 bases from V and 0 bases from J, with 10 bases between.

This clonotype was seen many times. The CDR3 region has the DNA TGCAGCGTTGAAGTAGCACGGACAGGGCCCTACGAGCAGTACTTC. It is translated as CSVEVARTGPYEQYF. The rearrangement uses TRBV29-1 and TRBJ2-7, with TRBD1 matching over 8 bases. Germline values: CDR1 SQVTM, CDR2 ANQGSEA. The CDR3 contains 15 residues. V shed 1 base, J shed 2 bases, and the junction held 7 bases outside the gene matches.